The rows below give T cell receptor beta chains drawn from one sample of a study of shared clonotypes between healthy human individuals. Assay used: immunoSEQ multiplex PCR; TCRdb lists only in-frame clones, some missing. This repertoire shows over a million clones, approximately 72% found once; its top ten account for about 1.5%. Sequenced: memory CD4+ T cells sorted from blood. The receptors shown here come from a man in his late teens or twenties in good health. Each CDR3 is given with its conserved first and last residue.

v_call	j_call	cdr3_aa
TRBV11-1	TRBJ2-1	CASSRSRGRGNEQFF
TRBV6-6	TRBJ1-2	CASSYETNYGYTF
TRBV27	TRBJ2-3	CASSLKGGGSTDTQYF
TRBV19	TRBJ1-6	CASRGQGINSPLHF
TRBV18	TRBJ2-5	CASSVPGGETQYF
TRBV7-6	TRBJ2-2	CASSFGNTGELFF
TRBV7-8	TRBJ2-5	CASSLGTGTQETQYF
TRBV28	TRBJ1-5	CASSFLDALDQPQHF
TRBV5-1	TRBJ2-3	CASSLARLAGARDTQYF
TRBV6-6	TRBJ1-5	CASSSATQAVNQPQHF
TRBV6-5	TRBJ2-2	CASSYSSGANTGELFF
TRBV5-1	TRBJ2-3	CASSQRTGMVDTQYF
TRBV27	TRBJ2-5	CASSLGTSGQETQYF
TRBV5-1	TRBJ2-5	CASSSVPGGETQYF
TRBV5-1	TRBJ1-2	CASRTDRQSEGYTF